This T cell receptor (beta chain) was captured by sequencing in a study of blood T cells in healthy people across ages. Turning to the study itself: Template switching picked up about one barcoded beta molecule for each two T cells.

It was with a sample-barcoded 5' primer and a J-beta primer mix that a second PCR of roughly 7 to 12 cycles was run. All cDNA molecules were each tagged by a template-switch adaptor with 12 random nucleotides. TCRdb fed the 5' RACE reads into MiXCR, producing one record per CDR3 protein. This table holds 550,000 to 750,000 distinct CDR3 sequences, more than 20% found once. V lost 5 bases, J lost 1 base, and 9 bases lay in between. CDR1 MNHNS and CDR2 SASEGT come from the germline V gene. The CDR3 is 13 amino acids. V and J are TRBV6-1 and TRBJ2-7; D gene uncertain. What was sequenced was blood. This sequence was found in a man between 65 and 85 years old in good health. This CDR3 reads CASSMSRSYEQYF. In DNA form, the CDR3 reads TGTGCCAGCAGTATGTCCAGGTCCTACGAGCAGTACTTC.